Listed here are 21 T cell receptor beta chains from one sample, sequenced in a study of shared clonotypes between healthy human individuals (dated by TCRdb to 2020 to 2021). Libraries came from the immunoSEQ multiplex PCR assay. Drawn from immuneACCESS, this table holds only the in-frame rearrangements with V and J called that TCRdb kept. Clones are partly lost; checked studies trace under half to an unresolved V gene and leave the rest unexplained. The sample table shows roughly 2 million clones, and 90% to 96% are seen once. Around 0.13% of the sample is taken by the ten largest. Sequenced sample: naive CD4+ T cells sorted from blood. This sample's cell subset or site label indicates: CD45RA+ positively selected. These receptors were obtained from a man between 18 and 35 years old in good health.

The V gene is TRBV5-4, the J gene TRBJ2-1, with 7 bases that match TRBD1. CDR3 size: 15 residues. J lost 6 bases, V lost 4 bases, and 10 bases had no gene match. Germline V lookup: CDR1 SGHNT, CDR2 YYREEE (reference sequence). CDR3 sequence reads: CASSQGQLTFNEQFF. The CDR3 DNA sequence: TGTGCCAGCAGCCAGGGACAGCTAACGTTCAATGAGCAGTTCTTC. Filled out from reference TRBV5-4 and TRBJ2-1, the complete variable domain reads ETGVTQSPTHLIKTRGQQVTLRCSSQSGHNTVSWYQQALGQGPQFIFQYYREEENGRGNFPPRFSGLQFPNYSSELNVNALELDDSALYLCASSQGQLTFNEQFFGPGTRLTVL.

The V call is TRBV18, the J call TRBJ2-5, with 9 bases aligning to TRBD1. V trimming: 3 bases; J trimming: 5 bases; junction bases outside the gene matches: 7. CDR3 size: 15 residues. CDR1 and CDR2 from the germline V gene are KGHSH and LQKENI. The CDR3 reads CASSPMTGGGETQYF. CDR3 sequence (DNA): TGTGCCAGCTCACCCATGACAGGGGGAGGTGAGACCCAGTACTTC.

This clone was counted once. This chain's CDR3 is CASSLSRFPGQGSYGYTF. The CDR3 DNA is TGTGCCAGCAGTCTTTCACGTTTCCCGGGACAGGGGAGCTATGGCTACACCTTC. This chain joins TRBV27 and TRBJ1-2; 10 bases are a match to TRBD1. CDR1 and CDR2 from the germline V gene are MNHEY and SMNVEV (reference sequence). The J segment lost 4 bases and the V segment lost 5 bases, leaving 16 bases of the junction unmatched. CDR3 length equals 18 residues.

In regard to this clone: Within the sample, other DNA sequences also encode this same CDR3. CDR3 sequence: CASSLGPDYEQYF. In nucleotides, the CDR3 is TGCGCCAGCAGCTTGGGCCCCGACTACGAGCAGTACTTC. The rearrangement joins TRBV5-1 to TRBJ2-7; no definite D call. Trimming stripped 0 bases from V and 3 bases from J, with 7 bases between. The CDR3 runs to 13 residues. Germline V gives CDR1 SGHRS, CDR2 YFSETQ.

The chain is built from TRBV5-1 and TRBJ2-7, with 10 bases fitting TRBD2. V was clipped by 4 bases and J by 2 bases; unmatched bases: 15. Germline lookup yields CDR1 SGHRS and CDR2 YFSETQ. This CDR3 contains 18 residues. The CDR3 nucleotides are TGCGCCAGCAGCAGCACAATAGCGGGAGGCGGCGGGGCCTACGAGCAGTACTTC. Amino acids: CASSSTIAGGGGAYEQYF.

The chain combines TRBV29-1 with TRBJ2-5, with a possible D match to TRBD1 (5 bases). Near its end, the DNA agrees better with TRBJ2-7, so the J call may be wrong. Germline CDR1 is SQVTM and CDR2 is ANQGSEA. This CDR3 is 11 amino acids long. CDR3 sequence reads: CSAKGTYEQYF. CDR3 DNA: TGCAGCGCAAAGGGGACCTACGAGCAGTACTTC.

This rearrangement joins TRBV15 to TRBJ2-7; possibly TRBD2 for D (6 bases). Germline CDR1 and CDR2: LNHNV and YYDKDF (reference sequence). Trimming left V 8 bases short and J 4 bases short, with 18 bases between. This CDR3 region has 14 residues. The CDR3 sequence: CATRIGGSRYEQYF. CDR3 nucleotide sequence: TGTGCCACCCGAATTGGAGGGAGTAGGTACGAGCAGTACTTC.

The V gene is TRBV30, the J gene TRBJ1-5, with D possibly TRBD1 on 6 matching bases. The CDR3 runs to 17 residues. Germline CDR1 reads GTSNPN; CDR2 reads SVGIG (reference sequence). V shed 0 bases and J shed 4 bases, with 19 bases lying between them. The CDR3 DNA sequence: TGTGCCTGGAGTGTATCTGACCGGACAGTGTTGAATCAGCCCCAGCATTTT. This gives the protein CAWSVSDRTVLNQPQHF.

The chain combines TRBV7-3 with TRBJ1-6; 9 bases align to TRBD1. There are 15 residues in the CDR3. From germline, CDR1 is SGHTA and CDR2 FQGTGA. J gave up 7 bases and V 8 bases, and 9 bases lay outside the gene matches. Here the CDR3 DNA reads TGTGCCAGCTCGGACAGGGGAACGCGGAATTCACCCCTCCACTTT. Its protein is CASSDRGTRNSPLHF.

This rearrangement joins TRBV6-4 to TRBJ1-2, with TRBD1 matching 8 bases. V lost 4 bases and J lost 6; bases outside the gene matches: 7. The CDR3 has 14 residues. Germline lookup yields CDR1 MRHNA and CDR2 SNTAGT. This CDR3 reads CASSVTGTGNGYTF. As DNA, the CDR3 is TGTGCCAGCAGTGTCACCGGGACAGGCAATGGCTACACCTTC.

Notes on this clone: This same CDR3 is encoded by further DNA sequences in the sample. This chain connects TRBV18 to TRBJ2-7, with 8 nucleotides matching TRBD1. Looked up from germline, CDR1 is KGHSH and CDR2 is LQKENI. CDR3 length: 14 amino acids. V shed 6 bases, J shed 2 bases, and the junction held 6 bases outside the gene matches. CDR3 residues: CASSPGTGPYEQYF. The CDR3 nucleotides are TGTGCCAGCTCCCCCGGGACAGGTCCCTACGAGCAGTACTTC.

In nucleotides, the CDR3 is TGTGCCAGCAGCCCATACGCTGGGACTAGTTCCTACGAGCAGTACTTC. The encoded protein is CASSPYAGTSSYEQYF. V is TRBV11-2 and J is TRBJ2-7; TRBD2 matches 8 bases. The germline gives CDR1 SGHAT, CDR2 FQNNGV. V lost 5 bases to trimming and J lost 1 base; unmatched junction nucleotides: 10. The CDR3 length is 16 residues.

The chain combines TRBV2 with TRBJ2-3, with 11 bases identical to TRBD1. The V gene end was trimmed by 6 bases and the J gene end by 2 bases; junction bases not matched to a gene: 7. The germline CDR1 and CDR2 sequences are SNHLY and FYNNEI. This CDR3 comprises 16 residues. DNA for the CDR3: TGTGCCAGCAGGAGGGGTGGACAGGGGGCCACAGATACGCAGTATTTT. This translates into CASRRGGQGATDTQYF.

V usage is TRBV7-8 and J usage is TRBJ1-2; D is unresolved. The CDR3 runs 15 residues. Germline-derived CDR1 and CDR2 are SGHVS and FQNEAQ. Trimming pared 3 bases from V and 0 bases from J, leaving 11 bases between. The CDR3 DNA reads TGTGCCAGCAGCTTTTCTTCGGGGTCTAACTATGGCTACACCTTC. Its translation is CASSFSSGSNYGYTF.

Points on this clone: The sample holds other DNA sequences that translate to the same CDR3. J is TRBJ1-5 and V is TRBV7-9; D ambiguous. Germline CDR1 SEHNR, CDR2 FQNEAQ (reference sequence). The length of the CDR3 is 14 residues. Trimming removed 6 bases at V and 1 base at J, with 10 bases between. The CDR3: CASSLDGSNQPQHF. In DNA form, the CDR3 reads TGTGCCAGCAGTTTGGACGGGAGCAATCAGCCCCAGCATTTT. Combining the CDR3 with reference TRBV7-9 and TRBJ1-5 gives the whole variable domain DTGVSQNPRHKITKRGQNVTFRCDPISEHNRLYWYRQTLGQGPEFLTYFQNEAQLEKSRLLSDRFSAERPKGSFSTLEIQRTEQGDSAMYLCASSLDGSNQPQHFGDGTRLSIL.

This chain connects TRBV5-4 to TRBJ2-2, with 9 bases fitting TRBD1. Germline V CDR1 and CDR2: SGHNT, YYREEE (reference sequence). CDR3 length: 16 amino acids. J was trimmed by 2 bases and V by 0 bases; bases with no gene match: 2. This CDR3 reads CASSLADRGNTGELFF. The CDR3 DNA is TGTGCCAGCAGCTTGGCGGACAGGGGAAACACCGGGGAGCTGTTTTTT.

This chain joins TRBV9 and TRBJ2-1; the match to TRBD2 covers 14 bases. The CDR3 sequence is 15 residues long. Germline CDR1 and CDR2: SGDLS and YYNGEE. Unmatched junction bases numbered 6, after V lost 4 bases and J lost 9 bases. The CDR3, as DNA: TGTGCCAGCAGCTTGACTAGCGGGAGGGGTGCTGAGCAGTTCTTC. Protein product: CASSLTSGRGAEQFF.

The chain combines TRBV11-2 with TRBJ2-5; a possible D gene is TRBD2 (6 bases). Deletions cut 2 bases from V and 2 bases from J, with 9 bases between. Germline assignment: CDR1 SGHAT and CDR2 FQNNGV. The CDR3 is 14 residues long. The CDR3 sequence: CASSLTGTQETQYF. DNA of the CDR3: TGTGCCAGCAGCTTAACCGGGACTCAAGAGACCCAGTACTTC.

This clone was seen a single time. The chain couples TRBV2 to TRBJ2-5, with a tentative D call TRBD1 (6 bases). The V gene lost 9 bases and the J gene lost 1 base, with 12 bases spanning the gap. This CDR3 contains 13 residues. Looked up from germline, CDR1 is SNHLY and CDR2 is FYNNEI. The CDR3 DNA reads TGTGCCAGAACGACAGGTCTCCAAGAGACCCAGTACTTC. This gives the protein CARTTGLQETQYF.

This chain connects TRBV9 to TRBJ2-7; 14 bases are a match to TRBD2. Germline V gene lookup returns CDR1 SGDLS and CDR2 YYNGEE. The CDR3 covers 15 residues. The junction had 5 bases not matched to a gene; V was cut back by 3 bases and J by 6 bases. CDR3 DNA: TGTGCCAGCAGCGGTGGGACTAGCGGGAGTCTCGAGCAGTACTTC. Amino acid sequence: CASSGGTSGSLEQYF.

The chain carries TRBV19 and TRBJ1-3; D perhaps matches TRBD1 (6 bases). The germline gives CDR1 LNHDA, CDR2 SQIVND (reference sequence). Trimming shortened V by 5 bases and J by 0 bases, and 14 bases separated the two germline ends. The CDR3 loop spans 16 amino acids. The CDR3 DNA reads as TGTGCCAGTAGTCCCCGGGACACCGCCTCTGGAAACACCATATATTTT. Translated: CASSPRDTASGNTIYF.